This TCR beta chain comes out of a study of cytomegalovirus exposure and HLA in healthy donors. Study information: The Caucasian-associated ancestry cluster held roughly 78% of some 420 genotyped donors. General study findings and limits: At a 0.05 false discovery rate, a later analysis found approximately 15,000 TCR beta sequences to be associated with HLA alleles.

On this clone: Its antigen is not identified.

It was healthy bone marrow donors who served as donors. Both 60 Vbeta primers and 13 Jbeta primers went into the PCR. Libraries were prepared by immunoSEQ multiplex PCR; TCRdb keeps only in-frame clonotypes and omits some of them. The sample lists about 270,000 clones, under 80% occurring once. The sample comprised PBMCs. The sequence derives from a female donor in good health and CMV-seronegative.

The CDR3 bases are TGTGCCAGCTGCTGGGGGGATTGGACCGGGGAGCTGTTTTTT. Translation: CASCWGDWTGELFF. This rearrangement joins TRBV7-2 to TRBJ2-2; D might be TRBD2 (6 bases). The germline CDR1 and CDR2 sequences are SGHTA and FQGNSA. The CDR3 sequence is 14 residues long. V was cut by 8 bases and J by 5 bases, with 15 bases left in between.